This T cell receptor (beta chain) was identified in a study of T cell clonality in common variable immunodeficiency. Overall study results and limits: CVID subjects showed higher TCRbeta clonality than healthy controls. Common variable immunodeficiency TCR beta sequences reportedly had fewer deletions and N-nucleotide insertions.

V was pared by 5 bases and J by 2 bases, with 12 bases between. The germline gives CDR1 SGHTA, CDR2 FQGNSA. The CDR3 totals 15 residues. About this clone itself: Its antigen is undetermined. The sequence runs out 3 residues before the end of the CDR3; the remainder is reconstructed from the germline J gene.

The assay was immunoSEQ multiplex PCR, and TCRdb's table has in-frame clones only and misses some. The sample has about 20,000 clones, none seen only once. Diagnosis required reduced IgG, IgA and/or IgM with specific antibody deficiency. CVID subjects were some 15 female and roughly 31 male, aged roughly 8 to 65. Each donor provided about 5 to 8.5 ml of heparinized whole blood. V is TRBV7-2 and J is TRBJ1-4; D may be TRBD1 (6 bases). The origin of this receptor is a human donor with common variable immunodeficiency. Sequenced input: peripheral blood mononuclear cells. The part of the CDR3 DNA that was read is TGTGCCAGCAGCGCCTACAGGGTCACTAATGAAAAA. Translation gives CASSAYRVTNEK. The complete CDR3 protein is CASSAYRVTNEKLFF.